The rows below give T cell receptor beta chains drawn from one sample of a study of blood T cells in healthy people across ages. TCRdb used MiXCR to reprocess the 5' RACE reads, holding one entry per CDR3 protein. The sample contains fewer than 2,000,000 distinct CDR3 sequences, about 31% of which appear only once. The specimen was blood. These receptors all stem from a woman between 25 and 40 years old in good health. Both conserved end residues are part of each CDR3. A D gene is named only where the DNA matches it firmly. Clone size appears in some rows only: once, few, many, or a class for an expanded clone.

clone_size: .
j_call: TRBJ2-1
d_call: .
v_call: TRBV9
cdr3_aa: CASSVGEYNEQFF
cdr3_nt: TGTGCCAGCAGCGTAGGCGAATACAATGAGCAGTTCTTC

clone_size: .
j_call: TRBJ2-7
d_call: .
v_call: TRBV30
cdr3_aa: CAWRRMSYEQYF
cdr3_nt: TGTGCCTGGAGGCGGATGAGCTACGAGCAGTACTTC

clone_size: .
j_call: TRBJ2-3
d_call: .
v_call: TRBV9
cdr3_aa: CASSASSGRTDTQYF
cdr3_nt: TGTGCCAGCAGCGCCTCCAGCGGTCGCACAGATACGCAGTATTTT

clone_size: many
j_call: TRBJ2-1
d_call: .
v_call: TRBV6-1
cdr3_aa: CASSVPSSYNEQFF
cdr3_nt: TGTGCCAGCAGTGTCCCGTCCTCCTACAATGAGCAGTTCTTC

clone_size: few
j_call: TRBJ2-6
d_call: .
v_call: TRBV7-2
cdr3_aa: CASSYRRAGANVLTF
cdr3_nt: TGTGCCAGCAGCTACCGACGGGCTGGGGCCAACGTCCTGACTTTC

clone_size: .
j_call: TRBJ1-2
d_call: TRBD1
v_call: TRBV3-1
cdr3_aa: CASSQIPEGAGYTF
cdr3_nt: TGTGCCAGCAGCCAAATCCCAGAGGGGGCTGGCTACACCTTC

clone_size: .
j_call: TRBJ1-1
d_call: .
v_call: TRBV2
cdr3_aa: CASSDESTWSTEAFF
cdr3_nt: TGTGCCAGCAGTGATGAAAGTACATGGTCCACTGAAGCTTTCTTT

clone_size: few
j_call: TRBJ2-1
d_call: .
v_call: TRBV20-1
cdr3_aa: CSARVLTSSTQFF
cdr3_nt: TGCAGTGCTAGGGTACTTACTAGCAGCACTCAGTTCTTC

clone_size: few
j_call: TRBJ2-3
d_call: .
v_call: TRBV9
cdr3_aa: CASSVGVSYTDTQYF
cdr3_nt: TGTGCCAGCAGCGTAGGAGTCAGTTATACAGATACGCAGTATTTT

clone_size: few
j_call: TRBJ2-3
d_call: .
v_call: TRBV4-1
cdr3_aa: CASSQDLAVTDTQYF
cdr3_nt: TGCGCCAGCAGCCAAGATTTGGCGGTAACAGATACGCAGTATTTT

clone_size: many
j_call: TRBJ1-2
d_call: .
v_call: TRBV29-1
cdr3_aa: CSVPLGYGYTF
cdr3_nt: TGCAGCGTTCCCCTTGGGTATGGCTACACCTTC

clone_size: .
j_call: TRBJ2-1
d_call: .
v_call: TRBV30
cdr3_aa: CAWSMGNWNNEQFF
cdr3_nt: TGTGCCTGGAGTATGGGGAACTGGAACAATGAGCAGTTCTTC

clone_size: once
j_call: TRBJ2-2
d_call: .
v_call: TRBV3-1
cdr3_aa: CASSHLEARGTGELFF
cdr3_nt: TGTGCCAGCAGCCACCTTGAGGCACGGGGTACCGGGGAGCTGTTTTTT

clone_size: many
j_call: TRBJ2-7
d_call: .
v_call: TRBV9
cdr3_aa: CASSAGQVGGEQYF
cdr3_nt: TGTGCCAGCAGCGCCGGACAGGTCGGGGGTGAGCAGTACTTC

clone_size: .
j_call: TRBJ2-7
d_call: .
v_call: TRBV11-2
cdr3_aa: CASSREELGQYF
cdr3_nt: TGTGCCAGCAGTAGGGAGGAATTAGGGCAGTACTTC

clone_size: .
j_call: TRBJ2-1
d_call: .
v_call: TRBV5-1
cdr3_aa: CASSASTGNNEQFF
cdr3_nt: TGCGCCAGCAGCGCAAGTACAGGGAACAATGAGCAGTTCTTC

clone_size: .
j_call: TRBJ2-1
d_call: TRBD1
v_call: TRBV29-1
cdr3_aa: CSVDRGRSYNEQFF
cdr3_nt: TGCAGCGTTGACAGGGGGCGATCCTACAATGAGCAGTTCTTC

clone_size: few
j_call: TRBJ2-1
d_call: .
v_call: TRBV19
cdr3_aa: CASSISQGTNEQFF
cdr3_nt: TGTGCCAGTAGTATATCGCAGGGGACGAATGAGCAGTTCTTC

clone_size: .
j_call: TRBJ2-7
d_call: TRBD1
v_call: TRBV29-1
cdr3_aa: CSVDRGGEEQYF
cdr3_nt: TGCAGCGTGGACAGGGGTGGAGAGGAGCAGTACTTC

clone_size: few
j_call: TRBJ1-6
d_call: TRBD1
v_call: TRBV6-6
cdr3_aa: CASSYQGANSPLHF
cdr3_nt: TGTGCCAGCAGTTACCAGGGGGCGAATTCACCCCTCCACTTT

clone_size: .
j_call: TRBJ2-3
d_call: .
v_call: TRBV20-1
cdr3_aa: CSAEVSWGDTQYF
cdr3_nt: TGCAGTGCCGAGGTGTCCTGGGGGGATACGCAGTATTTT

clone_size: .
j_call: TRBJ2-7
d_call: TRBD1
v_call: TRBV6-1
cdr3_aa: CASSEGTGGEYEQYF
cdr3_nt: TGTGCCAGCAGTGAGGGGACAGGGGGCGAATACGAGCAGTACTTC

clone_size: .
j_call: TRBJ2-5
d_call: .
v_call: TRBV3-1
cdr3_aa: CASSQVSQGQTQYF
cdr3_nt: TGTGCCAGCAGCCAAGTCTCGCAGGGGCAGACCCAGTACTTC

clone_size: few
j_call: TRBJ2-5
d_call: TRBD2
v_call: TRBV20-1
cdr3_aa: CSAKSGGAETQYF
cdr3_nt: TGCAGTGCTAAGAGCGGGGGCGCAGAGACCCAGTACTTC

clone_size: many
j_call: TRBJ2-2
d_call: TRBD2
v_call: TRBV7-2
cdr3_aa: CASSLAGGNTGELFF
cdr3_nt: TGTGCCAGCAGTTTGGCGGGAGGAAACACCGGGGAGCTGTTTTTT

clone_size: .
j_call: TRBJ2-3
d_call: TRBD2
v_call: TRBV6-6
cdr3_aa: CASRSGLPGTDTQYF
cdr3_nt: TGTGCCAGCAGATCGGGACTACCGGGTACAGATACGCAGTATTTT

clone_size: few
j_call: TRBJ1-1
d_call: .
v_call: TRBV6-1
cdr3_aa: CASSPGVGRTEAFF
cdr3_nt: TGTGCCAGCAGCCCAGGGGTCGGGCGGACTGAAGCTTTCTTT

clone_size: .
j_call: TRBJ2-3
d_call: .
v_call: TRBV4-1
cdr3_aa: CASNDDRTSTDTQYF
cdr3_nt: TGCGCCAGCAACGACGACAGAACTAGCACAGATACGCAGTATTTT

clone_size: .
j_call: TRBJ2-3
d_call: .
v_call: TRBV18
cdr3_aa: CASSLRDPSTDTQYF
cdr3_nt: TGTGCCAGCTCACTCCGGGACCCAAGCACAGATACGCAGTATTTT

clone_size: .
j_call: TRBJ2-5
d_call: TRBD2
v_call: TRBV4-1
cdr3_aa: CASSQPLAGGQETQYF
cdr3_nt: TGCGCCAGCAGCCAACCACTAGCGGGGGGTCAAGAGACCCAGTACTTC

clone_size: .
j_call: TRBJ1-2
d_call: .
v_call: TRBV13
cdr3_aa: CASSPSTETYGYTF
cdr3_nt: TGTGCCAGCAGCCCCTCGACAGAAACCTATGGCTACACCTTC

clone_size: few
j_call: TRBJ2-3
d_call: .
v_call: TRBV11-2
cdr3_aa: CASSPIPWRDTQYF
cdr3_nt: TGTGCCAGCAGCCCAATCCCCTGGAGAGATACGCAGTATTTT

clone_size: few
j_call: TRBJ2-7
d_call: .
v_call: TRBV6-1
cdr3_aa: CASSGQNGSYEQYF
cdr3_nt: TGTGCCAGCAGTGGACAGAATGGTTCCTACGAGCAGTACTTC

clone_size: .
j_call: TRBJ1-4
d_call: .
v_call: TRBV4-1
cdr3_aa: CASSQARTDNEKRFF
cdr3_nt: TGCGCCAGCAGCCAAGCGAGGACAGATAATGAAAAACGGTTTTTT

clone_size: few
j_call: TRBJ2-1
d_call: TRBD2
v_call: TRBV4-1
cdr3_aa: CASSQGRGGGAFYEQFF
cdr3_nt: TGCGCCAGCAGCCAAGGAAGAGGCGGGGGGGCCTTTTATGAGCAGTTCTTC

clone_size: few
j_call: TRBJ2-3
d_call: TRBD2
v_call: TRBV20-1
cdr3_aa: CSARGLAGRSLDTQYF
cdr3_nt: TGCAGTGCTAGAGGACTAGCGGGACGGTCCTTGGATACGCAGTATTTT

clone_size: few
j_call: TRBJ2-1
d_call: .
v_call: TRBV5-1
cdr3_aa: CASSLNGRLGDNYNEQFF
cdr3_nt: TGCGCCAGCAGCTTGAATGGAAGACTAGGCGACAACTACAATGAGCAGTTCTTC

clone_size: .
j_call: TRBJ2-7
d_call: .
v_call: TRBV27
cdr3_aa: CASSSSRGFSYEQYF
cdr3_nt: TGTGCCAGCAGTTCCTCCCGGGGGTTCTCCTACGAGCAGTACTTC

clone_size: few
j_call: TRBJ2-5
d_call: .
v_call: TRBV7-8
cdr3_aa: CASSLIPGGYQETQYF
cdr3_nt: TGTGCCAGCAGCTTAATCCCCGGCGGCTACCAAGAGACCCAGTACTTC

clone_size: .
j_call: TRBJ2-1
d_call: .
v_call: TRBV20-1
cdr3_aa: CSAPSPRGQFF
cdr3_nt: TGCAGTGCTCCTAGTCCCCGGGGGCAGTTCTTC

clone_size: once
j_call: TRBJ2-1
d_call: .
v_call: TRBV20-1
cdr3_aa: CSARKATVGDEQFF
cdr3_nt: TGCAGTGCTAGAAAGGCGACCGTGGGCGATGAGCAGTTCTTC

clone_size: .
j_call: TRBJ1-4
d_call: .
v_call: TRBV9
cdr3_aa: CASSVGVANEKLFF
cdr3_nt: TGTGCCAGCAGCGTGGGGGTTGCTAATGAAAAACTGTTTTTT

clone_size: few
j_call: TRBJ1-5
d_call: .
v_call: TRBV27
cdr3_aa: CASSYGAEQPQHF
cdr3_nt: TGTGCCAGCAGTTATGGGGCTGAACAGCCCCAGCATTTT

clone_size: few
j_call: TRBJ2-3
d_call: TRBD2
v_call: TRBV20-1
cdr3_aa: CSATGTSEIYTQYF
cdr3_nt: TGCAGTGCCACCGGGACTAGCGAGATCTATACGCAGTATTTT

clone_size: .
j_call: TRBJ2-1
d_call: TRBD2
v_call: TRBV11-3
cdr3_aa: CASSSDGRANEQFF
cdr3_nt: TGTGCCAGCAGCTCAGACGGGAGGGCCAATGAGCAGTTCTTC

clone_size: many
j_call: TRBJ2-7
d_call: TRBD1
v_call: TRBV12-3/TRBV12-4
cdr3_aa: CASSEGDRPSSYEQYF
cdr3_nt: TGTGCCAGCAGTGAGGGGGACAGACCAAGCTCCTACGAGCAGTACTTC

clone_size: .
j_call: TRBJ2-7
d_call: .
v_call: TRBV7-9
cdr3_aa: CASTNRGEGYEQYF
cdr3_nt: TGTGCCAGCACCAATAGGGGGGAAGGATACGAGCAGTACTTC

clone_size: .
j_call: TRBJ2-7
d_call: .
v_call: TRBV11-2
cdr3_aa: CVSSLEGGIYEQYF
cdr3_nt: TGTGTCAGCAGCTTAGAGGGCGGGATCTACGAGCAGTACTTC

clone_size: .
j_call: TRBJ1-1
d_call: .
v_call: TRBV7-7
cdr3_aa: CASSASSNTEAFF
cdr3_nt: TGTGCCAGCAGCGCCTCATCGAACACTGAAGCTTTCTTT

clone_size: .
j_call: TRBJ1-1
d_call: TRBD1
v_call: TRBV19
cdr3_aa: CASSRQGRGNTEAFF
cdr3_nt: TGTGCCAGTAGTCGACAGGGGAGGGGGAACACTGAAGCTTTCTTT